The entry below describes one T cell receptor (beta chain). The V gene lost 5 bases and the J gene lost 0 bases, with 8 bases spanning the gap. The CDR3 loop spans 15 amino acids. Germline V gene sequence: CDR1 MRHNA, CDR2 SNTAGT. This sample stems from a study of technical replicates of blood from several donors. TCRdb's table, derived via immunoSEQ multiplex PCR, lists solely in-frame clones and lacks some. The data hold some 54,000 clones, with approximately 92% observed a single time. The chain joins TRBV6-4 to TRBJ2-6; no reliable D call. Sequenced sample: PBMCs. The receptor comes from a human donor in good health. Some clones in this sample may be carry-over from other donors' samples. The CDR3 protein is CASSRTGSGANVLTF. DNA of the CDR3: TGTGCCAGCAGTCGAACTGGCTCTGGGGCCAACGTCCTGACTTTC.